Below are 13 T cell receptor beta chains sequenced from a single sample in a study of cytomegalovirus exposure and HLA in healthy donors. In the PCR, 60 Vbeta and 13 Jbeta primers were used. Using immunoSEQ multiplex PCR, the repertoire was profiled, and TCRdb retains in-frame clones only, with some absent. Recorded for this sample: more than 110,000 clones. Sequenced sample: PBMCs. Receptor source: a man in his forties or fifties in good health and CMV-seronegative.

This chain uses TRBV28 with TRBJ1-3; 8 nucleotides align to TRBD1. Germline CDR1 MDHEN, CDR2 SYDVKM. The CDR3 is made up of 16 amino acids. The V and J ends lost 6 bases and 0 bases, in that order; junction bases with no gene match: 7. This CDR3 reads CASSLVTGGSGNTIYF. The CDR3 nucleotides are TGTGCCAGCAGCCTCGTTACAGGGGGCTCTGGAAACACCATATATTTT. Filled out from reference TRBV28 and TRBJ1-3, the complete variable domain reads DVKVTQSSRYLVKRTGEKVFLECVQDMDHENMFWYRQDPGLGLRLIYFSYDVKMKEKGDIPEGYSVSREKKERFSLILESASTNQTSMYLCASSLVTGGSGNTIYFGEGSWLTVV.

The rearrangement uses TRBV6-5 and TRBJ1-1; 7 bases are a match to TRBD1. The junction had 4 bases not matched to a gene; V was cut back by 2 bases and J by 4 bases. Per germline, CDR1 MNHEY and CDR2 SVGAGI. The CDR3 length is 14 residues. CDR3 bases: TGTGCCAGCAGTTACGGACAGGAGAGCACTGAAGCTTTCTTT. Protein product: CASSYGQESTEAFF.

This chain links TRBV7-3 with TRBJ2-7, with D maybe TRBD1 (8 bases). The CDR3 consists of 13 residues. Trimming pared 6 bases from V and 5 bases from J, leaving 14 bases between. Germline lookup yields CDR1 SGHTA and CDR2 FQGTGA. DNA of the CDR3: TGTGCCAGCAGTTCACAGGGGGGGGACGAGCAGTACTTC. This codes for CASSSQGGDEQYF.

The V call is TRBV19, the J call TRBJ1-5, with D possibly matching TRBD1 (6 bases). Germline lookup yields CDR1 LNHDA and CDR2 SQIVND (reference sequence). The CDR3 sequence is 15 residues long. V was shortened by 4 bases and J by 2 bases, with 12 bases between the two germline ends. The CDR3 sequence: CASSRGGVGNQPQHF. CDR3 nucleotide sequence: TGTGCCAGTAGTAGAGGGGGGGTGGGCAATCAGCCCCAGCATTTT.

The chain is built from TRBV25-1 and TRBJ2-7; 8 bases fit TRBD2. The germline gives CDR1 MGHDK, CDR2 SYGVNS. The CDR3 is 14 residues long. V lost 1 base to trimming and J lost 3 bases; unmatched junction nucleotides: 2. DNA for the CDR3: TGTGCCAGCAGTGAATTAAGCGGGGGCTACGAGCAGTACTTC. This translates into CASSELSGGYEQYF.

The chain carries TRBV5-5 and TRBJ1-1; D unclear. V lost 0 bases, J lost 2 bases, and 8 bases lay in between. CDR1 and CDR2 (germline): SGHKS, YYEKEE (reference sequence). The CDR3 loop spans 14 amino acids. The CDR3 DNA sequence: TGTGCCAGCAGCTTGGCTCAGACTAACACTGAAGCTTTCTTT. Residues: CASSLAQTNTEAFF.

This rearrangement joins TRBV6-5 to TRBJ2-7; 7 bases map to TRBD1. This CDR3 is 14 amino acids long. The ends lost 5 bases at V and 3 bases at J; junction bases unmatched: 7. Germline values: CDR1 MNHEY, CDR2 SVGAGI. CDR3: CASSGDWDSYEQYF. In nucleotides, the CDR3 is TGTGCCAGCAGTGGTGATTGGGACAGCTACGAGCAGTACTTC.

V gene TRBV14 combines with J gene TRBJ2-5, with TRBD2 matching over 11 bases. Per germline, CDR1 SGHDN and CDR2 FVKESK. This CDR3 is built from 16 residues. V lost 4 bases to trimming and J lost 2 bases; unmatched junction nucleotides: 6. DNA for the CDR3: TGTGCCAGCAGCCCGGGACTAGCGGAGACACAAGAGACCCAGTACTTC. This encodes CASSPGLAETQETQYF. Using reference TRBV14 and TRBJ2-5 for the parts outside the CDR3, the full variable domain is EAGVTQFPSHSVIEKGQTVTLRCDPISGHDNLYWYRRVMGKEIKFLLHFVKESKQDESGMPNNRFLAERTGGTYSTLKVQPAELEDSGVYFCASSPGLAETQETQYFGPGTRLLVL.

The rearrangement links TRBV9 to TRBJ2-7, with D perhaps matching TRBD1 (6 bases). CDR3 size: 13 residues. The V and J ends lost 1 base and 5 bases respectively, with 10 bases between them. Looked up from germline, CDR1 is SGDLS and CDR2 is YYNGEE. Here the CDR3 DNA reads TGTGCCAGCAGCGTATTCGAGGGGGACGAGCAGTACTTC. Translated, it gives CASSVFEGDEQYF.

The genes are TRBV7-2 and TRBJ2-5; 8 bases map to TRBD2. The DNA matches TRBJ2-7 better at its end, which makes the J call doubtful. Germline-derived CDR1 and CDR2 are SGHTA and FQGNSA. The CDR3 spans 14 residues. CDR3 residues: CASSFPGLGTEQYF. The CDR3 bases are TGTGCCAGCAGCTTCCCGGGACTAGGAACCGAGCAGTACTTC.

The rearrangement uses TRBV19 and TRBJ2-7, with D possibly matching TRBD1 (5 bases). CDR1 LNHDA and CDR2 SQIVND come from the germline V gene (reference sequence). This CDR3 comprises 12 residues. Between the trimmed V and J ends, which lost 6 bases and 6 bases, there was a span of 12 bases. Here the CDR3 reads CASSSRVGEQYF. CDR3 DNA sequence: TGTGCCAGTAGCTCCAGGGTCGGCGAGCAGTACTTC. The entire variable domain, with the rest obtained from reference TRBV19 and TRBJ2-7, is as follows: DGGITQSPKYLFRKEGQNVTLSCEQNLNHDAMYWYRQDPGQGLRLIYYSQIVNDFQKGDIAEGYSVSREKKESFPLTVTSAQKNPTAFYLCASSSRVGEQYFGPGTRLTVT.

The CDR3 nucleotides read TGTGCCAGTACCCCCGCTGGGGCCAACGTCCTGACTTTC. The encoded protein is CASTPAGANVLTF. The rearrangement joins TRBV19 to TRBJ2-6; D remains unclear. The CDR3 loop spans 13 amino acids. Germline CDR1 LNHDA, CDR2 SQIVND (reference sequence). The V end was cut by 7 bases, the J end by 2 bases, with 6 bases between.

The CDR3 loop reads CASSPGTGVHEQYF. Written as DNA, the CDR3 is TGTGCCAGCAGCCCCGGGACAGGGGTCCACGAGCAGTACTTC. V is TRBV5-5 and J is TRBJ2-7; 10 bases are shared with TRBD1. Germline-derived CDR1 and CDR2 are SGHKS and YYEKEE (reference sequence). CDR3 length: 14 residues. Trimming cost V 4 bases and J 5 bases; bases outside gene matches: 6.